This T cell receptor beta chain derives from a study of technical replicates of blood from several donors. Profiling relied on immunoSEQ multiplex PCR, and the TCRdb table lists in-frame clones only, not all of them. The sample contains about 81,000 clones, about 96% of which appear only once. V was trimmed by 2 bases and J by 8 bases, leaving 13 bases between them. This CDR3 is 14 amino acids long. In germline, CDR1 is MGHRA, CDR2 YSYEKL. This chain connects TRBV4-1 to TRBJ2-1; D gene ambiguous. The sample was T cells isolated from PBMCs. This TCR came from a human donor in good health. The CDR3 protein is CASSQHLRADEQFF. CDR3 sequence (DNA): TGCGCCAGCAGCCAACACCTACGTGCGGATGAGCAGTTCTTC.